This T cell receptor beta chain was found in a study of CD8+CD57+ T cells in acquired aplastic anemia. The CDR3 has 14 residues. The V gene lost 5 bases and the J gene lost 2 bases, with 12 bases spanning the gap. Per the germline V gene, CDR1 is SGHNT and CDR2 is YENEEA. This clonotype has a count of ten or more. TCR beta VDJ and CDR3 profiling used genomic DNA as template. Each CDR3 protein is one row after TCRdb ran MiXCR on the reads. The table records around 150,000 distinct CDR3 sequences, 35% to 55% of them present only once. This receptor was obtained from a human donor in good health. The V gene is TRBV11-3, the J gene TRBJ2-5; possible D gene TRBD2, 5 bases. Sequenced input: sorted CD4+, CD8+, or CD8+CD57+ T cells (not recorded which) from PBMCs. The CDR3 here is CASSLRSGQETQYF. As DNA, the CDR3 is TGTGCCAGCAGCCTAAGGTCGGGGCAAGAGACCCAGTACTTC.